Sequencing of this T cell receptor (beta chain) was carried out in a study of OX40 agonist ivuxolimab in advanced cancers. Study-wide results and caveats: On average, CD8+ T cells had more expanded clones than CD4+.

This table comes from immunoSEQ multiplex PCR, and its TCRdb copy is limited to in-frame clones, with some not included. The repertoire includes 70,000 to 80,000 clones, approximately 93% of them detected once, and about 6.4% sits in the top ten. Concerning this clone: Its antigen is currently unknown.

This CDR3 comprises 13 residues. V gave up 6 bases and J gave up 11 bases, with 22 bases separating them. CDR1 is SQVTM and CDR2 is ANQGSEA in the germline V gene. This receptor was identified in an adult with an advanced solid tumor such as melanoma, head and neck, liver or kidney cancer. The chain carries TRBV29-1 and TRBJ2-5, with D possibly TRBD1 on 6 matching bases. The material sequenced was CD4+ or CD8+ T cells sorted from blood, taken in a trial of the OX40 agonist ivuxolimab. The CDR3 region has the DNA TGCAGCGTCACTATGGGGGCCGACAATGAGCAGTACTTC. Its protein product is CSVTMGADNEQYF.